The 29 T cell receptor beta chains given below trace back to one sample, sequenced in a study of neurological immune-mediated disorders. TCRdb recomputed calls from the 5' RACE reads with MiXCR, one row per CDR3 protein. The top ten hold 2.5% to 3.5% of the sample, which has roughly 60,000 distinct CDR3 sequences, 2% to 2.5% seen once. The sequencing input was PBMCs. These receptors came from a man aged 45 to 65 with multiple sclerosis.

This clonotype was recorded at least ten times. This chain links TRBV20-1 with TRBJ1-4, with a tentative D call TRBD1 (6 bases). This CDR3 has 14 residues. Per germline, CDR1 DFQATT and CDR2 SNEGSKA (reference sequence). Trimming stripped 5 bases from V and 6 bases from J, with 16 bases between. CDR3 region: CSALDGGLDEKLFF. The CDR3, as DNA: TGCAGTGCTTTGGACGGGGGGCTTGATGAAAAACTGTTTTTT.

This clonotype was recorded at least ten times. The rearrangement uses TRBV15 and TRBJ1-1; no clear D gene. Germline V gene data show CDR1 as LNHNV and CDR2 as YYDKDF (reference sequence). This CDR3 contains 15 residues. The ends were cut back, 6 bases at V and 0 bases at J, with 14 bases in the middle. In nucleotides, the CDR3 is TGTGCCACCAGGGCAGATCAGAGAATGAACACTGAAGCTTTCTTT. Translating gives CATRADQRMNTEAFF.

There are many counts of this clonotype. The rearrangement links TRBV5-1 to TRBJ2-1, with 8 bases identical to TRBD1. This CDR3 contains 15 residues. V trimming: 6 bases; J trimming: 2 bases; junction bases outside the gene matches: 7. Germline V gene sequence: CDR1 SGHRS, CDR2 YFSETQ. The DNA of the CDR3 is TGCGCCAGCACCACCGGGACAGGAGCCTACAATGAGCAGTTCTTC. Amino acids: CASTTGTGAYNEQFF.

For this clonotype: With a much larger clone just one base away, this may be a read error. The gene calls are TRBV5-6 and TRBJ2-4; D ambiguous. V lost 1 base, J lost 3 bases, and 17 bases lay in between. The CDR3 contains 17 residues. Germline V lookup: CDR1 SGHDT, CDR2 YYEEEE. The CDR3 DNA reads TGTGCCAGCAGCTTGACGCGACGAGTGGTAGACAAAAACATTCAGTACTTC. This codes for CASSLTRRVVDKNIQYF.

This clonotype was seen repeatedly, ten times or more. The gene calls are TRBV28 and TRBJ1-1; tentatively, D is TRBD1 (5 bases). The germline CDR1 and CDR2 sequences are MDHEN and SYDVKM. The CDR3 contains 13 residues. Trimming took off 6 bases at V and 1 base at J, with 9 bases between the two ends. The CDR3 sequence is CASSRTGNTEAFF. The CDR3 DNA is TGTGCCAGCAGCCGAACAGGGAACACTGAAGCTTTCTTT.

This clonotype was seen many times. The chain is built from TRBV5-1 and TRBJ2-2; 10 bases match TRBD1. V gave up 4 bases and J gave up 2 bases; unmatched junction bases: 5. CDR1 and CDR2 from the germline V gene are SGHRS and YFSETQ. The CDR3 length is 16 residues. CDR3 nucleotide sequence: TGCGCCAGCAGCACGGGACAGGGGAAAAACACCGGGGAGCTGTTTTTT. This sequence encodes CASSTGQGKNTGELFF.

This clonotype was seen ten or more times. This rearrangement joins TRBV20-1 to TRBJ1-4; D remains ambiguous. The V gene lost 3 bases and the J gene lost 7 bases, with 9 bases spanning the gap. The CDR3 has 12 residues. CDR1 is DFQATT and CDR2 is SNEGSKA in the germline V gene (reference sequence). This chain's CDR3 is CSASTQAEKLFF. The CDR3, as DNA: TGCAGTGCTAGTACCCAGGCTGAAAAACTGTTTTTT.

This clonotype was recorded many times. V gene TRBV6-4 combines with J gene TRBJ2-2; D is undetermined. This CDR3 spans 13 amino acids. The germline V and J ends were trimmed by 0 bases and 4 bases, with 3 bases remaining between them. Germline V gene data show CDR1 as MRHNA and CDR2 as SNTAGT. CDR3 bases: TGTGCCAGCAGTGACTCTTCCACCGGGGAGCTGTTTTTT. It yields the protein CASSDSSTGELFF.

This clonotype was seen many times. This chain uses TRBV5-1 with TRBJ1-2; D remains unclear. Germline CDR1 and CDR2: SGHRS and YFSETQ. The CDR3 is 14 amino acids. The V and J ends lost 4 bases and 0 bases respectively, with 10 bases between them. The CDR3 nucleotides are TGCGCCAGCAGCATGGACCGATCTAACTATGGCTACACCTTC. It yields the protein CASSMDRSNYGYTF. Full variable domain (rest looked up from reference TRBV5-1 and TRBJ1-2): KAGVTQTPRYLIKTRGQQVTLSCSPISGHRSVSWYQQTPGQGLQFLFEYFSETQRNKGNFPGRFSGRQFSNSRSEMNVSTLELGDSALYLCASSMDRSNYGYTFGSGTRLTVV.

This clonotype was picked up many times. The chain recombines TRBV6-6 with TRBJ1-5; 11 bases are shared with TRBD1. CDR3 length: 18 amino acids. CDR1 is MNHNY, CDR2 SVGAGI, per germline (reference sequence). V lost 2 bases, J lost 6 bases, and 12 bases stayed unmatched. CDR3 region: CASSYRVGQGDWVQPQHF. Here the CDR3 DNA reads TGTGCCAGCAGTTACCGGGTGGGACAGGGGGATTGGGTTCAGCCCCAGCATTTT.

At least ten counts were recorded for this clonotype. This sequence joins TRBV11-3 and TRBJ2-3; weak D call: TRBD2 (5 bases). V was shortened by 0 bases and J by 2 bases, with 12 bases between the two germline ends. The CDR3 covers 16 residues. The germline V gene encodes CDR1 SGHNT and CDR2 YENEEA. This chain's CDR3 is CASSLDGSSSTDTQYF. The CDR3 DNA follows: TGTGCCAGCAGCTTAGATGGGTCTAGCTCCACAGATACGCAGTATTTT.

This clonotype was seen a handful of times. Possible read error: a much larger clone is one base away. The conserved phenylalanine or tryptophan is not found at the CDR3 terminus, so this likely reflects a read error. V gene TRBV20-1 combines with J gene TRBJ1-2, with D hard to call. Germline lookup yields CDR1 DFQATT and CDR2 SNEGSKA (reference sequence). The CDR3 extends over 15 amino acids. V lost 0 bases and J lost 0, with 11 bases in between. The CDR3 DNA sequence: TGCAGTGCTAGAGAAGTGGGCAGGTCTAACTATGGCTACACCTGC. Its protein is CSAREVGRSNYGYTC.

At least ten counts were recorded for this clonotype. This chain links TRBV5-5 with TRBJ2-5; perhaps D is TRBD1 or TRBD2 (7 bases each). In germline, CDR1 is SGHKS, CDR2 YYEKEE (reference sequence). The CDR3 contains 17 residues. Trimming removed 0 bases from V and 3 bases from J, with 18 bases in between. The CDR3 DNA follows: TGTGCCAGCAGCTTGGATCCCCCAGGGGGGGTTAAAGAGACCCAGTACTTC. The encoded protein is CASSLDPPGGVKETQYF.

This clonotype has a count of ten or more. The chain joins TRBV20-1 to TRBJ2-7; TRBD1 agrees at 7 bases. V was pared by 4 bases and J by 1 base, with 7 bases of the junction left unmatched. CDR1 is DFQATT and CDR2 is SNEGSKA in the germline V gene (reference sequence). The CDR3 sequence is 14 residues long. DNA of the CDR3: TGCAGTGCTAAAGGGACAGTTATGTCCTACGAGCAGTACTTC. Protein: CSAKGTVMSYEQYF.

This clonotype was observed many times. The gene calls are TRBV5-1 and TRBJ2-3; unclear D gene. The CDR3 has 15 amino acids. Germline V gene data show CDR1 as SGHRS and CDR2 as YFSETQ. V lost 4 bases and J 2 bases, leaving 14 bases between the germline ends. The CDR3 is CASSPGTAFTDTQYF. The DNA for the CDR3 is TGCGCCAGCAGCCCCGGTACAGCATTCACAGATACGCAGTATTTT.

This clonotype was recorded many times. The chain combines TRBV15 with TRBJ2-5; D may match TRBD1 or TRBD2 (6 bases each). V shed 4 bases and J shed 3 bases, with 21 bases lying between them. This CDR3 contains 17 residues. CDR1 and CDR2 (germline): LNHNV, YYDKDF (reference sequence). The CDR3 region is CATSKSSAGGGKETQYF. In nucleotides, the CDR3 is TGTGCCACCAGCAAATCCAGCGCCGGGGGCGGGAAAGAGACCCAGTACTTC.

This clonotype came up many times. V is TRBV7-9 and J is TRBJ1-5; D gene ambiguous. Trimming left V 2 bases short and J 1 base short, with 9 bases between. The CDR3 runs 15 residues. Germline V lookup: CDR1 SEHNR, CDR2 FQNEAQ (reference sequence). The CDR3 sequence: CASSLMGMSNQPQHF. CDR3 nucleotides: TGTGCCAGCAGCTTAATGGGGATGAGCAATCAGCCCCAGCATTTT.

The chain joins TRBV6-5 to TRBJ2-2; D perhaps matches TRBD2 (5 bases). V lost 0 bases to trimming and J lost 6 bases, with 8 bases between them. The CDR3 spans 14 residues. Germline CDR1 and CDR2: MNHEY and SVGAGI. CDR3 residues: CASSYSAGSGELFF. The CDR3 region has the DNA TGTGCCAGCAGTTACTCGGCGGGTTCCGGGGAGCTGTTTTTT.

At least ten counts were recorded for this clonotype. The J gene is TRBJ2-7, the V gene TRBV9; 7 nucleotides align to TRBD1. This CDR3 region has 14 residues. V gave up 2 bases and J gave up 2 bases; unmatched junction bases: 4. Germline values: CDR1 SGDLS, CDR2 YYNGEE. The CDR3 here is CASSVGQGAYEQYF. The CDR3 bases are TGTGCCAGCAGCGTCGGGCAGGGGGCCTACGAGCAGTACTTC. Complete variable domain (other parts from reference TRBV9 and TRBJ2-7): DSGVTQTPKHLITATGQRVTLRCSPRSGDLSVYWYQQSLDQGLQFLIQYYNGEERAKGNILERFSAQQFPDLHSELNLSSLELGDSALYFCASSVGQGAYEQYFGPGTRLTVT.

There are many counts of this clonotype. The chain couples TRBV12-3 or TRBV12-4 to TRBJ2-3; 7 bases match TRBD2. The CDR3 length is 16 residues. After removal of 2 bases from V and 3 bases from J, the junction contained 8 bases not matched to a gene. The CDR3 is CASSLRWRGKTDTQYF. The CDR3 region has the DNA TGTGCCAGCAGTTTAAGATGGCGGGGGAAAACAGATACGCAGTATTTT.

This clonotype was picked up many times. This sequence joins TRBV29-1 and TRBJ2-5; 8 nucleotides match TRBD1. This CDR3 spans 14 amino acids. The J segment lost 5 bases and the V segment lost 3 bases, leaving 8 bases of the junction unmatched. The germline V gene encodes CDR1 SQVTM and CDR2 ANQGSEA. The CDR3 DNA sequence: TGCAGCGTTGATTCACAGGGGGTGGGGGAGACCCAGTACTTC. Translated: CSVDSQGVGETQYF. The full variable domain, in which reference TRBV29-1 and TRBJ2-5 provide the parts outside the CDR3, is SAVISQKPSRDICQRGTSLTIQCQVDSQVTMMFWYRQQPGQSLTLIATANQGSEATYESGFVIDKFPISRPNLTFSTLTVSNMSPEDSSIYLCSVDSQGVGETQYFGPGTRLLVL.

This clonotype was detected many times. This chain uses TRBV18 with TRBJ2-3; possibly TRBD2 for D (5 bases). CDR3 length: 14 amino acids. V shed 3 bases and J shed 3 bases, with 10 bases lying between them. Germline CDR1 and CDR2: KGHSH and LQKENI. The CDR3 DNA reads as TGTGCCAGCTCACCGTTCGAGGGAACAGATACGCAGTATTTT. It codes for CASSPFEGTDTQYF.

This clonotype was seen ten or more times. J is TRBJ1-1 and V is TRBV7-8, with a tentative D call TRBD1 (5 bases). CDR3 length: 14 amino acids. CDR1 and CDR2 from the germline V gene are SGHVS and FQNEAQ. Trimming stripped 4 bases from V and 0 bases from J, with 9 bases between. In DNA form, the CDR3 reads TGTGCCAGCAGCTCGTCGACAGTGAACACTGAAGCTTTCTTT. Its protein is CASSSSTVNTEAFF.

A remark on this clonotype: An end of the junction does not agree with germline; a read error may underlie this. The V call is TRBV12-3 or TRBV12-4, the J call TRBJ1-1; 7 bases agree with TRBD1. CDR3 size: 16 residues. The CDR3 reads CASSLGQVSMNTEAFF. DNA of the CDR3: TGTGCCAGCAGCTTAGGACAGGTTTCCATGAACACTGAAGCTTTCTTT.

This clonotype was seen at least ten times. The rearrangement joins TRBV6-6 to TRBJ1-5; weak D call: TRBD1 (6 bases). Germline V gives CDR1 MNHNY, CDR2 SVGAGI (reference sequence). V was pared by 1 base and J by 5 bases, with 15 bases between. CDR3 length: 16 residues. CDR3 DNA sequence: TGTGCCAGCAGTTACTTCGGGACAACCGGGGATCAGCCCCAGCATTTT. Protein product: CASSYFGTTGDQPQHF.

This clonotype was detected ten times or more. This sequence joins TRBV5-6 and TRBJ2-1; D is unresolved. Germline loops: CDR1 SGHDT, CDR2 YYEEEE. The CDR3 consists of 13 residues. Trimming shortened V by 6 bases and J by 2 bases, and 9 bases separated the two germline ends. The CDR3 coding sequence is TGTGCCAGCAATGAAAATCCCTACAATGAGCAGTTCTTC. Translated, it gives CASNENPYNEQFF.

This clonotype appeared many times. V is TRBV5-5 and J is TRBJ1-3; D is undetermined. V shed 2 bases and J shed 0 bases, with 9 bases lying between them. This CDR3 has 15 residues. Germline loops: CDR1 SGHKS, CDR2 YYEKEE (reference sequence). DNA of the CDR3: TGTGCCAGCAGCTTACCACTCCTCTCTGGAAACACCATATATTTT. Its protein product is CASSLPLLSGNTIYF. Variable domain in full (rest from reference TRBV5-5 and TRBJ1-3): DAGVTQSPTHLIKTRGQQVTLRCSPISGHKSVSWYQQVLGQGPQFIFQYYEKEERGRGNFPDRFSARQFPNYSSELNVNALLLGDSALYLCASSLPLLSGNTIYFGEGSWLTVV.

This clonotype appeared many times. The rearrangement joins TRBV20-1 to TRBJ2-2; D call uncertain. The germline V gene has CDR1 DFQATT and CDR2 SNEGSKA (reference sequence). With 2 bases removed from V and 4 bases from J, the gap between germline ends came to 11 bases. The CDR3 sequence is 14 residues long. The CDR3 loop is CSARLPLGTGELFF. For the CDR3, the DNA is TGCAGTGCTAGATTACCTCTGGGCACCGGGGAGCTGTTTTTT.

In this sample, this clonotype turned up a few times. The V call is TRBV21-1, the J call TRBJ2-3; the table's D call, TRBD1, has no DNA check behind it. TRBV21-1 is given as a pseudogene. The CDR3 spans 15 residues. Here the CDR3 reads CASSKGRGTLDTQYF. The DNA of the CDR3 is TGTGCCAGCAGCAAAGGGAGAGGGACGCTAGATACGCAGTATTTT.